The present T cell receptor beta chain was sequenced within a study of T cell responses to AZD1222 COVID-19 vaccine (dated by TCRdb to about 2021). About the investigation overall: A total of 230 or so trial participants underwent TCR sequencing, of whom 207 received two doses of AZD1222 and approximately 25 received two doses of the MenACWY control vaccine. Trial participants were enrolled by age into subgroups of 18-55, 56-69 and 70-plus years, and around 150, 29 and 61 TCR-sequenced participants, respectively, were included in these subgroups.

The sample's time point label, decoded: about 28 days (+/-7) after the second vaccine dose. AZD1222 recipients whose second dose came at about 4 weeks and those whose second dose came at about 12 weeks were combined into one group, since spike-specific TCR depth and breadth did not differ between the two schedules. Vaccinee samples were obtained from the UK trials COV001 and COV002, which included a single-blind randomized controlled phase 2/3 trial of AZD1222 (ChAdOx1 nCoV-19) in healthy adults. For TCRbeta chain sequencing, PBMC samples were collected from trial participants at day 0 and at day 28 after the second dose. Points the paper makes about the study in general: Because no day 14 peak-response samples were available, the repertoires could be characterized only after the peak T cell response. CD4 TCRs associated with the vaccine covered the entire spike protein, and the dominant responses were in regions 160-218 and 743-854. After two AZD1222 doses, both the breadth and the depth of spike-specific TCRs were significantly higher than at day 0 and than in MenACWY recipients. Conclusions about previously exposed vaccinees were limited because only a handful of AZD1222 recipients were SARS-CoV-2 seropositive at baseline. In the small 56-69-year group, the increase in depth fell short of significance, most likely because of low power. Participants were mostly white British and included more females than males, and it was suggested by the authors that clonal diversity may have been underestimated. Reportedly, close to half of the unique spike-specific TCRs recognized epitopes lying outside the regions that are mutated in the B.1.351 and B.1.1.7 variants.

The CDR3 regions of human TCRbeta chains were analyzed by immunosequencing. Per the original workflow: TCRs in the repertoires were compared against a reference library of SARS-CoV-2-specific TCRs that had been generated with the MIRA antigen-specificity platform. Breadth was defined as the fraction of unique TCRs that were SARS-CoV-2-associated. Depth was defined as the fraction of total T cells that were SARS-CoV-2-associated. Using the MIRA data, every spike-specific TCR was mapped to the spike region that the TCR reacted to and assigned to either a CD4 or a CD8 class. Log10-transformed breadth and depth values were compared by one-way ANOVA with Sidak's multiple comparisons tests. Drawn from immuneACCESS, this table holds only the in-frame rearrangements with V and J called that TCRdb kept. Clones are partly lost; checked studies trace under half to an unresolved V gene and leave the rest unexplained. V and J calls and clone size are those listed in that table; D and trimming were worked out from the DNA. The sample table records roughly 170,000 clones; 90% to 95% of these occur just once. More than 1.5% of the sample is held by the ten biggest clonotypes.

Comment on this clone: Its antigen specificity is not known. No qualities accompany the bases; no much larger clone lies one base away.

CDR1 and CDR2 were assigned from the germline V gene (reference sequence) as GTSNPN and SVGIG. Trimming removed 4 bases from V and 6 bases from J, leaving 10 bases between the germline ends. The CDR3, cysteine through phenylalanine, is 13 amino acids long. Only the CDR3 DNA is retained, 39 bases long and in frame from the first base. The clonotype comes from an adult who received the AZD1222 COVID-19 vaccine. This material consisted of peripheral blood, taken 28 days after the second AZD1222 dose. The chain couples TRBV30 to TRBJ2-6, with the D gene not clear enough to name. The bases are TGTGCCTGGACCGGCCTCTTGGCCAACGTCCTGACTTTC. The translation is CAWTGLLANVLTF.